Sequencing of this TCR beta chain was carried out in a study of T cell responses to AZD1222 COVID-19 vaccine. Assay: immunoSEQ multiplex PCR; the TCRdb copy retains only in-frame clones and omits some. The data hold about 260,000 clones, with approximately 95% observed a single time. As regards this clone: Its antigen is currently unknown.

Findings and caveats of the study: AZD1222 recipients seropositive at baseline numbered only five to seven.

The CDR3 loop spans 12 amino acids. Trimming removed 4 bases at V and 7 bases at J, with 9 bases between. Per germline, CDR1 MNHEY and CDR2 SVGAGI. The chain is built from TRBV6-5 and TRBJ2-3; D is undetermined. The sample in question was peripheral blood, obtained on day 0 of AZD1222 vaccination. The origin of this receptor is an adult in good health. CDR3 region: CASSFLLNTQYF. In DNA form, the CDR3 reads TGTGCCAGCAGTTTCCTATTGAATACGCAGTATTTT.